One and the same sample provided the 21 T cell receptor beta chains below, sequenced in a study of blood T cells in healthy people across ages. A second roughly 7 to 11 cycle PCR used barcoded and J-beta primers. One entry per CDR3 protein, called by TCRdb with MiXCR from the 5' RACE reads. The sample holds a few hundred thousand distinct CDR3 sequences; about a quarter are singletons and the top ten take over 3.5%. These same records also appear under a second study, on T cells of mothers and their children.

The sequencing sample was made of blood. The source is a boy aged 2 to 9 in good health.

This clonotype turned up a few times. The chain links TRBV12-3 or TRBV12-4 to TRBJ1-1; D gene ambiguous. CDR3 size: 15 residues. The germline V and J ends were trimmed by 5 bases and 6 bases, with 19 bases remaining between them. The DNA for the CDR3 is TGTGCCAGCAGTCCCCGGCGGCGGGCAGTATCTGAAGCTTTCTTT. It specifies CASSPRRRAVSEAFF.

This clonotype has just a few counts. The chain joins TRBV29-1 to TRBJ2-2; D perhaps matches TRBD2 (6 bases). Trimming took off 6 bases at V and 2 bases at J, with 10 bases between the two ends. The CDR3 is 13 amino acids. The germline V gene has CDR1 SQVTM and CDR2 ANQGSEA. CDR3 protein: CSVAGGNTGELFF. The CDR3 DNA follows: TGCAGCGTCGCCGGGGGTAACACCGGGGAGCTGTTTTTT.

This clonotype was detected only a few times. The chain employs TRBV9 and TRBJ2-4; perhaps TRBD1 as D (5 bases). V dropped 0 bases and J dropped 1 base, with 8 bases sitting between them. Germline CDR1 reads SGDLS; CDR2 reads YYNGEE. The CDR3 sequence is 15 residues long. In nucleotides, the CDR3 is TGTGCCAGCAGCGTAGTAGGGGATGCCAAAAACATTCAGTACTTC. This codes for CASSVVGDAKNIQYF.

The CDR3 DNA reads as TGTGCCAGCAGTTACTCAACCGCAAGCTCTGGAAACACCATATATTTT. Its protein product is CASSYSTASSGNTIYF. The rearrangement uses TRBV6-5 and TRBJ1-3; D gene uncertain. V lost 0 bases and J 0 bases, leaving 9 bases between the germline ends. CDR3 length: 16 residues. Germline CDR1 reads MNHEY; CDR2 reads SVGAGI.

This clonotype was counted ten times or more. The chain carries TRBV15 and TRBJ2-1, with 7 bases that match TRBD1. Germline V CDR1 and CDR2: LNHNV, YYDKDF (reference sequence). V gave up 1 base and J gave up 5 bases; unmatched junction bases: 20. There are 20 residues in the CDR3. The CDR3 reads CATSRAPTGQINGFDNEQFF. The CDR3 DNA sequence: TGTGCCACCAGCAGAGCCCCCACGGGACAGATTAATGGTTTTGACAATGAGCAGTTCTTC.

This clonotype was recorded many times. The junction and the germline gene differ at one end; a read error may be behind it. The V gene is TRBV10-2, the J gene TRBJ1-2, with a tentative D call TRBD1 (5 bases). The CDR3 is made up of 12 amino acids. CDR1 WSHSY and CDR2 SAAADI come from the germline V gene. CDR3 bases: TGCGCCACCGCGACAGATACCTATAGCTACACCTTC. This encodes CATATDTYSYTF.

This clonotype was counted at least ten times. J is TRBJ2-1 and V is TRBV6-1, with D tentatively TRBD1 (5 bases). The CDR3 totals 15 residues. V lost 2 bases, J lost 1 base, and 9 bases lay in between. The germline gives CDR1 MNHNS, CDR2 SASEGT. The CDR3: CASSELTVSYNEQFF. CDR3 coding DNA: TGTGCCAGCAGTGAATTGACAGTTTCCTACAATGAGCAGTTCTTC.

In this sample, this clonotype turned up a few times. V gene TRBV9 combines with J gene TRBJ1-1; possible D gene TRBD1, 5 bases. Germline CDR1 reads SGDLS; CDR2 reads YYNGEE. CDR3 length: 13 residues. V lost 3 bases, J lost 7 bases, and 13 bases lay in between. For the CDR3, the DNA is TGTGCCAGCAGCGCGAGGGACGGCTATGAAGCTTTCTTT. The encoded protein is CASSARDGYEAFF.

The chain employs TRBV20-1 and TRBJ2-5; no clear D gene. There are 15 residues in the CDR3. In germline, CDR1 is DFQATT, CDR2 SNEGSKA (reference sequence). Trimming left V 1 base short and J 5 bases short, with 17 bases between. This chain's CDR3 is CSARAVGRVAETQYF. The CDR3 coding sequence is TGCAGTGCTAGAGCCGTGGGTAGGGTTGCGGAGACCCAGTACTTC.

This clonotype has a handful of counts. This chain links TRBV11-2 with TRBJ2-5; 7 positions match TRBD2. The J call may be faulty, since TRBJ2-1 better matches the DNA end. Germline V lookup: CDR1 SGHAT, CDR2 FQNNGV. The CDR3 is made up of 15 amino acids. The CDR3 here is CASSLGREFDWEQFF. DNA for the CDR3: TGTGCCAGCAGCTTAGGGCGGGAGTTTGACTGGGAGCAGTTCTTC.

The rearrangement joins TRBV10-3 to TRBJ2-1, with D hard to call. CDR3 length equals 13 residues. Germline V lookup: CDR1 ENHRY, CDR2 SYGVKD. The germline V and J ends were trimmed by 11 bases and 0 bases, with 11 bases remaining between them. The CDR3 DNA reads TGTGCCGCAACCCAACCCTCCTACAATGAGCAGTTCTTC. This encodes CAATQPSYNEQFF.

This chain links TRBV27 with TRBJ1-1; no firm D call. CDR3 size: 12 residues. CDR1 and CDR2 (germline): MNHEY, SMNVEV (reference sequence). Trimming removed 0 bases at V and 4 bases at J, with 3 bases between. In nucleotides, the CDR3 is TGTGCCAGCAGTTTATCAGTCACTGAAGCTTTCTTT. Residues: CASSLSVTEAFF.

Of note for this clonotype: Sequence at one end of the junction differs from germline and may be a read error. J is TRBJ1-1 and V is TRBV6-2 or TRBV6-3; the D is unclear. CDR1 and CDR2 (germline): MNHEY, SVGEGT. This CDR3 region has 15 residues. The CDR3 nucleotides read TGTGCCAGCAGTTACTCGAAGCTCATGAACACTGAGGCTTTCTTT. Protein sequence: CASSYSKLMNTEAFF.

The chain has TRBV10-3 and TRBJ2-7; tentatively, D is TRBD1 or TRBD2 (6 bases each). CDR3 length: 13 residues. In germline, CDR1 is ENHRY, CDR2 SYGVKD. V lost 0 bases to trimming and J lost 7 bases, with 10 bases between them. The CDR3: CAISESGAGEQYF. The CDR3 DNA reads TGTGCCATCAGTGAGTCGGGGGCGGGGGAGCAGTACTTC.

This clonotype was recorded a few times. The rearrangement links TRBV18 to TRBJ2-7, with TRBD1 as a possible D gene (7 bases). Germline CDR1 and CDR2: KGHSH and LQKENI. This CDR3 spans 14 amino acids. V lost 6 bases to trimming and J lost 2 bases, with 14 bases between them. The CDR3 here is CASSQAGTAYEQYF. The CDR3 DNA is TGTGCCAGCTCTCAGGCGGGGACAGCCTACGAGCAGTACTTC. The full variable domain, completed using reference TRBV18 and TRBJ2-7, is NAGVMQNPRHLVRRRGQEARLRCSPMKGHSHVYWYRQLPEEGLKFMVYLQKENIIDESGMPKERFSAEFPKEGPSILRIQQVVRGDSAAYFCASSQAGTAYEQYFGPGTRLTVT.

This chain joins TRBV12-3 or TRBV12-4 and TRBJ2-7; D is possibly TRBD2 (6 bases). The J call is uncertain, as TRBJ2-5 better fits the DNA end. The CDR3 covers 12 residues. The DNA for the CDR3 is TGTGCCAGCAGACTCGGAGGGGAGACCCAGTACTTC. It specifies CASRLGGETQYF.

CDR3 in amino acids: CASVGQLTGELFF. CDR3 coding DNA: TGTGCCAGCGTTGGACAGCTCACCGGGGAGCTGTTTTTT. This sequence joins TRBV6-1 and TRBJ2-2, with a tentative D call TRBD1 (6 bases). V gave up 8 bases and J gave up 4 bases, with 11 bases separating them. The V gene's germline CDR1 is MNHNS and CDR2 SASEGT. The CDR3 covers 13 residues.

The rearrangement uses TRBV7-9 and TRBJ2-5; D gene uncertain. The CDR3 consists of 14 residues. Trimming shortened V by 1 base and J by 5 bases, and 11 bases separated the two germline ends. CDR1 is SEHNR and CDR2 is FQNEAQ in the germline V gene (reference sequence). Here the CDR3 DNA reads TGTGCCAGCAGCTTAGTTTGGCTGGGCGAGACCCAGTACTTC. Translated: CASSLVWLGETQYF.

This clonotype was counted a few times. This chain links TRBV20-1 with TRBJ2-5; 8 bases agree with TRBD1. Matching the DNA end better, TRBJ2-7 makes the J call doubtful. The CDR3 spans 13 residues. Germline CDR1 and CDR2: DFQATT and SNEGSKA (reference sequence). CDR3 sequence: CSASARGLNEQYF. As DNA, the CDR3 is TGCAGTGCTAGTGCCAGGGGGCTGAACGAGCAGTACTTC.

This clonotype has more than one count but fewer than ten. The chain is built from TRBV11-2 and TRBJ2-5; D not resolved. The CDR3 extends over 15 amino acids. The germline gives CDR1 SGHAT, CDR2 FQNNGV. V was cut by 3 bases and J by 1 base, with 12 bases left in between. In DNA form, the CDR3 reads TGTGCCAGCAGCTTGAGTCTGTACCTCCAAGAGACCCAGTACTTC. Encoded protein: CASSLSLYLQETQYF.

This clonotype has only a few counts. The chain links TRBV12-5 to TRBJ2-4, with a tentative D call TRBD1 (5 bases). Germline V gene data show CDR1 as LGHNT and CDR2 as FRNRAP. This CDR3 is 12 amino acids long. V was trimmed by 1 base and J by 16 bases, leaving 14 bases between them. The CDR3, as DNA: TGTGCTAGTGGTTTGGACCGTAGACAGCACTACTTC. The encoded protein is CASGLDRRQHYF.